The clone carrying this T cell receptor (beta chain) was seen repeatedly, ten times or more. The sample originates from a study of T cells after yellow fever vaccination. TCRdb reprocessed the 5' RACE reads with MiXCR, giving one entry per CDR3 protein. The table lists 280,000 or so distinct CDR3 sequences, approximately 10% of them singletons, with around 3.5% in the top ten. The receptor's source is a man between 18 and 29 years old who received the YFV17D yellow fever vaccine. Sequencing used CD4+ T cells sorted from PBMCs, obtained 5 days after the yellow fever booster vaccination.

The CDR3 is CASTQGGSTGELFF. The DNA of the CDR3 is TGTGCCAGCACCCAGGGTGGGTCGACCGGGGAGCTGTTTTTT. The rearrangement uses TRBV6-5 and TRBJ2-2; D may be TRBD1 (5 bases). The CDR3 has 14 amino acids. Germline CDR1 MNHEY, CDR2 SVGAGI. The V and J ends lost 7 bases and 5 bases respectively, with 14 bases between them.